This T cell receptor beta chain was sequenced for a study of PD-L1 blockade in urothelial cancer. Study-level background: Atezolizumab, begun by patients around 2014, was given at 1,200 mg intravenously every 3 weeks.

As concerns this clone: Its antigen is as yet unknown.

Deletions cut 0 bases from V and 6 bases from J, with 12 bases between. The germline V gene has CDR1 SGHNT and CDR2 YYREEE (reference sequence). This CDR3 is 15 amino acids long. Synthetic TCR analog templates were added to each PCR reaction. The repertoire was sequenced with immunoSEQ multiplex PCR; TCRdb's copy has only in-frame clones and lacks some. This sample carries tens of thousands of clones, approximately 79% of them seen once, and the ten largest clones take just over 2%. Study conclusions and caveats: Pretreatment TCR clonality in blood, when below the median, was predictive of better survival.

The source was PBMCs, collected around atezolizumab (anti-PD-L1) treatment. The TCR sequence derives from a middle-aged man with urothelial cancer. The rearrangement joins TRBV5-4 to TRBJ2-2; possible D gene TRBD2, 5 bases. The CDR3 region is CASSLGGSWAGELFF. In DNA, the CDR3 is TGTGCCAGCAGCTTGGGAGGGTCGTGGGCCGGGGAGCTGTTTTTT.